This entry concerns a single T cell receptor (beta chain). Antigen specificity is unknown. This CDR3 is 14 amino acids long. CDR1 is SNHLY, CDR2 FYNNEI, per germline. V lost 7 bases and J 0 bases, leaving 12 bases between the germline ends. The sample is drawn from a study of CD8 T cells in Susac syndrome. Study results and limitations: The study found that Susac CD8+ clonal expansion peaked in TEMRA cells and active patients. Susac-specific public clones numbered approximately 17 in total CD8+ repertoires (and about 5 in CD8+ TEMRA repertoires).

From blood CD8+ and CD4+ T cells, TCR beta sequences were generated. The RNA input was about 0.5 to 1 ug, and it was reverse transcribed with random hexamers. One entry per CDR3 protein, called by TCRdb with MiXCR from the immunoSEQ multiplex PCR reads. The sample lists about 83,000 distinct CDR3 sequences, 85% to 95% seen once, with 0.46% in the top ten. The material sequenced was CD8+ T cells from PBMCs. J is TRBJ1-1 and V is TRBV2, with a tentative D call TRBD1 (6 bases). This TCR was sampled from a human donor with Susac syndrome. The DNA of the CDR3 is TGTGCCAGCATAGACAGGAGAATGAACACTGAAGCTTTCTTT. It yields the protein CASIDRRMNTEAFF. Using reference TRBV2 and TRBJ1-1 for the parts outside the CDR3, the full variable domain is EPEVTQTPSHQVTQMGQEVILRCVPISNHLYFYWYRQILGQKVEFLVSFYNNEISEKSEIFDDQFSVERPDGSNFTLKIRSTKLEDSAMYFCASIDRRMNTEAFFGQGTRLTVV.